The 18 T cell receptor beta chains in this list originate from one sample, sequenced in a study of tumor and adjacent non-tumor tissue in lung cancer. No cell sorting was done before RNA was extracted from the tissue. More than 3 cm separated this lung sample from the edge of the tumor. The library came from three nested PCR rounds adapted from ARM-PCR protocols. MiXCR was run by TCRdb on the multiplex PCR reads, yielding one entry per CDR3 protein. The sample lists roughly 90,000 distinct CDR3 sequences, around 80% occurring once. The material sequenced was distant non-tumor lung tissue. Receptors were obtained from a woman aged 45-60 years with non-small cell lung cancer.

A note on this clonotype: At one end the junction does not follow the germline gene, possibly because of a read error. This chain uses TRBV11-2 with TRBJ2-7; 7 nucleotides align to TRBD1. Germline loops: CDR1 SGHAT, CDR2 FQNNGV. The CDR3 runs to 14 residues. CDR3 amino acids: CASSLARDSYEHYF. The CDR3 DNA reads TGTGCCAGCAGCTTAGCTAGGGACAGCTACGAGCATTATTTC.

Many counts were recorded for this clonotype. This chain uses TRBV6-6 with TRBJ2-3; 9 positions agree with TRBD2. The ends lost 5 bases at V and 2 bases at J; junction bases unmatched: 11. CDR1 MNHNY and CDR2 SVGAGI come from the germline V gene (reference sequence). The CDR3 length is 17 residues. The CDR3 reads CASSPTTLAGNTDTQYF. The CDR3 region has the DNA TGTGCCAGCAGTCCAACGACCCTAGCGGGAAACACAGATACGCAGTATTTT.

Points on this clonotype: Possible read error: a much larger clone is one base away. V usage is TRBV20-1 and J usage is TRBJ2-1; 7 bases align to TRBD2. The last part of the DNA fits TRBJ2-7 better; the J call may be wrong. This CDR3 comprises 15 residues. The germline V gene encodes CDR1 DFQATT and CDR2 SNEGSKA (reference sequence). CDR3 protein: CSASPSGISYNEQYF. CDR3 sequence (DNA): TGCAGTGCTAGCCCTAGCGGCATCTCCTACAATGAGCAGTACTTC.

On this clonotype itself: At one end the junction does not follow the germline gene, possibly because of a read error. The rearrangement links TRBV20-1 to TRBJ2-7; a weak D match, TRBD2 (6 bases). The CDR3 runs 13 residues. The germline CDR1 and CDR2 sequences are DFQATT and SNEGSKA (reference sequence). The CDR3 loop reads CSAGERDSYEQYF. CDR3 in DNA: TGCAGTGCTGGAGAGAGGGACTCATACGAGCAGTACTTC.

V and J are TRBV6-1 and TRBJ1-6; D remains ambiguous. Between the trimmed V and J ends, which lost 1 base and 10 bases, there was a span of 11 bases. This CDR3 is 14 amino acids long. CDR1 and CDR2 (germline): MNHNS, SASEGT. The CDR3, as DNA: TGTGCCAGCAGTGAAGAGTCAGGAGAATCACCCCTCCACTTT. Translated, it gives CASSEESGESPLHF.

Concerning this clonotype: An end of the junction does not agree with germline; a read error may underlie this. V usage is TRBV11-2 and J usage is TRBJ1-3; the D is unclear. This CDR3 has 15 residues. Per the germline V gene, CDR1 is SGHAT and CDR2 is FQNNGV. As DNA, the CDR3 is TGTGCCAGCAGCGCATGCACGAACTCTGAAAACACCATATATTTT. Translating it yields CASSACTNSENTIYF.

In regard to this clonotype: A junction end diverges from the germline sequence, so it may reflect a read error. V is TRBV7-3 and J is TRBJ1-5; possibly TRBD1 for D (5 bases). Per the germline V gene, CDR1 is SGHTA and CDR2 is FQGTGA. The CDR3 consists of 13 residues. Here the CDR3 DNA reads TGTGGCAGCAGCCGGGGACGGAATCAGCCCCAGCATTTT. It is translated as CGSSRGRNQPQHF.

This clonotype was counted ten times or more. The rearrangement links TRBV4-1 to TRBJ2-3; D might be TRBD1 (6 bases). With 0 bases removed from V and 3 bases from J, the gap between germline ends came to 10 bases. CDR3 length: 15 amino acids. The V gene's germline CDR1 is MGHRA and CDR2 YSYEKL. CDR3 in DNA: TGCGCCAGCAGCCAAGATGGGCAGGGGACAGATACGCAGTATTTT. Amino acids: CASSQDGQGTDTQYF.

To note about this clonotype: The junction and the germline gene differ at one end; a read error may be behind it. CDR3 bases: TGTGTCAGCAGTTCCCCGGGACGGGGATCCAATGAGCAGTCCTTC. Protein product: CVSSSPGRGSNEQSF. The genes are TRBV12-3 or TRBV12-4 and TRBJ2-1; either TRBD1 or TRBD2 may fit D (5 bases each). The CDR3 is made up of 15 amino acids.

This clonotype has only a few counts. The junction and the germline gene differ at one end; a read error may be behind it. V usage is TRBV6-5 and J usage is TRBJ1-2; D might be TRBD1 (6 bases). The CDR3 loop spans 14 amino acids. Germline CDR1 is MNHEY and CDR2 is SVGAGI. The CDR3 DNA is TGTGTCAGCACCACCTTACGTTTGGGGGGCGGCTACACCTTC. This codes for CVSTTLRLGGGYTF.

Turning to this clonotype: Sequence at one end of the junction differs from germline and may be a read error. The chain employs TRBV4-1 and TRBJ2-7, with D unresolved. From germline, CDR1 is MGHRA and CDR2 YSYEKL. This CDR3 spans 12 amino acids. CDR3 protein: CATRQVGYELYF. The DNA for the CDR3 is TGCGCCACCAGACAAGTAGGCTATGAGCTGTACTTT.

On this clonotype itself: Germline and junction disagree at one end, which may indicate a read error. The gene calls are TRBV11-2 and TRBJ2-1; the match to TRBD2 covers 12 bases. CDR1 and CDR2 (germline): SGHAT, FQNNGV. The CDR3 sequence is 16 residues long. This CDR3 is CASSPGRLAGVGEQFF. CDR3 nucleotide sequence: TGCGCCAGCAGCCCAGGGAGACTAGCGGGAGTAGGTGAGCAGTTCTTC.

To note about this clonotype: Since the CDR3 does not end with the conserved phenylalanine or tryptophan, this likely comes from a read error. Because the CDR3's place on the DNA is in doubt, the DNA is left out and the CDR3 is given as listed by TCRdb. The chain couples TRBV11-2 to TRBJ2-1; the table's D call, TRBD1, was not checked against the DNA. Including both end residues, the CDR3 is 16 amino acids long. Germline V gene lookup returns CDR1 SGHAT and CDR2 FQNNGV. The CDR3 sequence is CASSLEPGRGFTEKFI.

As to this clonotype: Because it lacks the conserved phenylalanine or tryptophan at the end, this CDR3 is likely a read error. The chain carries TRBV28 and TRBJ2-5; the D gene is possibly TRBD2 (5 bases). Germline-derived CDR1 and CDR2 are MDHEN and SYDVKM. The CDR3 contains 12 residues. V was shortened by 3 bases and J by 9 bases, with 11 bases between the two germline ends. This CDR3 reads CASSFVLGAQYI. In DNA form, the CDR3 reads TGTGCCAGCAGTTTTGTCTTGGGAGCCCAGTACATC.

In regard to this clonotype: An end of the junction differs from the germline gene, which may be a read error. The chain links TRBV11-2 to TRBJ2-3, with no clear D. This CDR3 has 13 amino acids. Germline V CDR1 and CDR2: SGHAT, FQNNGV. This chain's CDR3 is CARSIDRADTQYF. The DNA of the CDR3 is TGTGCCAGGAGCATAGATCGGGCAGATACACAGTATTTT.

In the case of this clonotype: The junction departs from the called germline gene at one end, perhaps through a read error. V usage is TRBV5-1 and J usage is TRBJ2-3, with D possibly matching TRBD2 (5 bases). This CDR3 comprises 15 residues. Germline V lookup: CDR1 SGHRS, CDR2 YFSETQ. CDR3 DNA sequence: TGCGTCAGCAGCTTTAGCGCTACTATCACAGATACGCAGTATTTT. Its translation is CVSSFSATITDTQYF.

V and J are TRBV20-1 and TRBJ2-7, with D possibly TRBD2 on 6 matching bases. In germline, CDR1 is DFQATT, CDR2 SNEGSKA (reference sequence). Trimming took 3 bases from V and 7 from J, leaving 22 bases between them. This CDR3 contains 15 residues. CDR3 sequence reads: CSARSSGSADYEQYF. CDR3 coding DNA: TGCAGTGCTAGGTCCTCAGGGAGCGCGGACTATGAGCAGTACTTC.

This chain connects TRBV4-2 to TRBJ1-4; D is uncertain. Germline CDR1 LGHNA, CDR2 YNFKEQ. The CDR3 totals 16 residues. V was clipped by 4 bases and J by 8 bases, with 20 bases between them. The DNA for the CDR3 is TGTGCCAGCAGCCGCACCCGGGATGGGGATGAGGAAAAACTGTTTTTT. Its translation is CASSRTRDGDEEKLFF.